This passage covers 5 T cell receptor beta chains from one sample sequenced in a study of Tregs in tolerant kidney transplant recipients (dated by TCRdb to the late 2010s). The receptor library was made with the immunoSEQ multiplex PCR assay. Imported from immuneACCESS, the table was reduced by TCRdb to in-frame sequences with V and J called. These copies leave out some clones; in studies compared against another copy, an unresolved V gene accounts for under half, and the cause of the remainder is not known. The sample table holds 90,000 to 120,000 clones, of which 90% were seen once. Together, the top ten hold roughly 0.31% of the sample. In light of the paper, this sample's time point label describes: blood sample drawn before combined kidney and bone marrow transplant. The source was CD4+ T cells from blood, collected before the transplant. The receptors originated from a human donor who received a combined kidney and bone marrow transplant.

This chain links TRBV9 with TRBJ2-1; 8 nucleotides align to TRBD2. The germline gives CDR1 SGDLS, CDR2 YYNGEE. The CDR3 is 15 residues long. The V segment lost 4 bases and the J segment 4 bases; nucleotides outside the gene matches: 7. The CDR3 loop is CASSPRLASYNEQFF. The CDR3 DNA is TGTGCCAGCAGCCCCAGACTAGCGTCGTACAATGAGCAGTTCTTC.

This clone showed up just once. The chain has TRBV2 and TRBJ2-1; D perhaps matches TRBD2 (7 bases). This CDR3 has 14 amino acids. Germline CDR1 is SNHLY and CDR2 is FYNNEI. V was shortened by 8 bases and J by 5 bases, with 16 bases between the two germline ends. For the CDR3, the DNA is TGTGCCAGCCAGATAGGGGGGGGAAACAATGAGCAGTTCTTC. Its protein product is CASQIGGGNNEQFF.

The chain joins TRBV19 to TRBJ1-2, with 9 positions matching TRBD1. This CDR3 region has 16 residues. Unmatched junction bases numbered 15, after V lost 6 bases and J lost 7 bases. Germline assignment: CDR1 LNHDA and CDR2 SQIVND (reference sequence). The CDR3 here is CASSGTGGDLSGGYTF. CDR3 DNA: TGTGCCAGTAGCGGAACAGGGGGCGACCTCTCTGGTGGCTACACCTTC.

The chain is built from TRBV2 and TRBJ1-5; 10 bases fit TRBD1. The length of the CDR3 is 14 residues. The J segment lost 8 bases and the V segment lost 8 bases, leaving 9 bases of the junction unmatched. Germline V gene lookup returns CDR1 SNHLY and CDR2 FYNNEI. CDR3 residues: CASGGTGEVKPQHF. Here the CDR3 DNA reads TGTGCCAGCGGAGGGACAGGGGAGGTTAAGCCCCAGCATTTT. Together with reference TRBV2 and TRBJ1-5, the CDR3 gives the full variable domain: EPEVTQTPSHQVTQMGQEVILRCVPISNHLYFYWYRQILGQKVEFLVSFYNNEISEKSEIFDDQFSVERPDGSNFTLKIRSTKLEDSAMYFCASGGTGEVKPQHFGDGTRLSIL.

The chain joins TRBV7-2 to TRBJ1-1; 9 bases agree with TRBD1. V lost 2 bases to trimming and J lost 4 bases; unmatched junction nucleotides: 11. CDR3 size: 17 residues. Germline V gene data show CDR1 as SGHTA and CDR2 as FQGNSA. The CDR3: CASSLPPPGQGPTEAFF. The CDR3 DNA reads as TGTGCCAGCAGCTTACCACCCCCGGGACAGGGCCCCACTGAAGCTTTCTTT.